This T cell receptor (beta chain) derives from a study of CD8+ T cells in alopecia areata (dated by TCRdb to between 2017 and 2018). Broadly, across the study: Treated patients were enrolled in an open-label pilot trial of oral tofacitinib at 5 to 10 mg twice daily for moderate-to-severe alopecia areata. Scalp tissue and sorted CD4+ and CD8+ peripheral blood T cells from patchy and totalis/universalis alopecia areata patients and from healthy controls were covered by human TCRbeta sequencing. Amplification of TCRbeta CDR3 regions was done by immunoSEQ multiplex PCR using 35 Vbeta forward primers and 13 Jbeta reverse primers. To study T cell clonal expansion in alopecia areata, the researchers applied high-throughput TCRbeta sequencing to both the C3H/HeJ mouse model and human patients. Scalp clonality was compared among normal scalp (n=4), patchy alopecia areata scalp (n=8), and alopecia totalis/universalis scalp (n=8). Tofacitinib-treated patients had biopsies at baseline and at 4 and 24 weeks of treatment, with a later scalp biopsy in several patients. Patients stayed on tofacitinib for 6 to 18 months and then had 6 months of follow-up off drug so that delayed response and recurrence could be assessed. The RNA source kit depended on sample type: the PAXgene miRNA kit for fixed scalp, the miRNeasy kit for PBMCs, and the RNeasy kit for mouse skin.

About this clone itself: No antigen is known for it. No qualities accompany the bases; no much larger clone lies one base away.

What this sample's time point label stands for: baseline before oral tofacitinib. Lesional scalp punch biopsies and peripheral blood were obtained from alopecia areata patients. PBMCs were isolated by density centrifugation and stained for CD3, CD4 and CD8, after which CD4+ and CD8+ T cells were sorted on a FACSAria. Based on the germline V gene, the CDR1 and CDR2 sequences are SGHAT and FQNNGV. Including the terminal cysteine and phenylalanine, the CDR3 comprises 15 residues. CDR3 DNA only is kept here, 45 bases in frame from base 1. Relative to germline, V is missing 1 base and J is missing 7 bases, with 10 bases of the junction outside any gene match. The investigation overall reported the following: Unlike mouse skin, where gammadelta T cells dominate, normal human skin contains resident alphabeta T cells that get sequenced too, which complicates analysis of the scalp TCR repertoire. Compared with normal scalp, lesional scalp, particularly in alopecia totalis/universalis, had higher clonality and more expanded CD8+ clones, which suggests antigenic drive. Shared TCR sequences between patients were less evident than in mice, which may be partly attributable to HLA diversity in the patient population.

Libraries came from the immunoSEQ multiplex PCR assay. RNA was extracted from all samples and reverse transcribed into cDNA, which served as template for TCR sequencing. SuperScript III was used for first-strand cDNA synthesis, primed with a 2:1 mix of oligo-dT and random hexamers. A synthetic immune receptor repertoire was used to measure amplification bias, and any remaining bias was corrected computationally. The authors' analysis ran thus. Raw reads were preprocessed to remove errors, and CDR3 was defined by IMGT conventions from the conserved cysteine to phenylalanine. Clonality was calculated as 1 minus Shannon entropy normalized by log2 of the number of productive unique TCRs. Scalp TCRbeta sequences were cross-referenced with sorted blood CD4 and CD8 repertoires so that the CD4 or CD8 identity of scalp clones could be inferred. TCRdb provides this immuneACCESS table in a form limited to in-frame rearrangements. Some clones are lacking; in checked studies, under half of them reflect an unresolved V gene, and why the rest are absent is not known. V and J calls and clone size are copied from that table; D and trimming were computed from the DNA. This sample is represented by about 180,000 clones; 63% of them were singletons. About 1.5% of the sample lies in the top ten.

The sequence links TRBV11-2 to TRBJ2-7; 7 junctional bases match TRBD1. Source: CD4+ T cells sorted from blood, taken at week 0. This clonotype was sampled from a human donor with alopecia areata. The DNA sequence is given as TGTGCCAGCAGCTTAGGAGGAAGGACAGGCGGGGAGCAGTACTTC. This sequence encodes CASSLGGRTGGEQYF. The reference TRBV11-2 and TRBJ2-7 proteins fill in what lies around the CDR3, so the full variable domain reads EAGVAQSPRYKIIEKRQSVAFWCNPISGHATLYWYQQILGQGPKLLIQFQNNGVVDDSQLPKDRFSAERLKGVDSTLKIQPAKLEDSAVYLCASSLGGRTGGEQYFGPGTRLTVT.